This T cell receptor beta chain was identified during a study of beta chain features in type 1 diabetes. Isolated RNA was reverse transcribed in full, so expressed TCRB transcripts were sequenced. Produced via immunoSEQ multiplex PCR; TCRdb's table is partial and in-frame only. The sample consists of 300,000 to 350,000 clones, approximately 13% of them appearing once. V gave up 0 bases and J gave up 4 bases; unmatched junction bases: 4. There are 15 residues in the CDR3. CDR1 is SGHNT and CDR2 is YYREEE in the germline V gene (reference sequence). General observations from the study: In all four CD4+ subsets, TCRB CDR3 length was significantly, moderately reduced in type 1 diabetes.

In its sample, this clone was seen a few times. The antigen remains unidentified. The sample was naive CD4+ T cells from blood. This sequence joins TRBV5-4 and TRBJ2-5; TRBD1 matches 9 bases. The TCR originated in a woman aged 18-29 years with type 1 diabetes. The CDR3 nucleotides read TGTGCCAGCAGCTTGGACCCGACAGGGGGAGAGACCCAGTACTTC. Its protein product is CASSLDPTGGETQYF.